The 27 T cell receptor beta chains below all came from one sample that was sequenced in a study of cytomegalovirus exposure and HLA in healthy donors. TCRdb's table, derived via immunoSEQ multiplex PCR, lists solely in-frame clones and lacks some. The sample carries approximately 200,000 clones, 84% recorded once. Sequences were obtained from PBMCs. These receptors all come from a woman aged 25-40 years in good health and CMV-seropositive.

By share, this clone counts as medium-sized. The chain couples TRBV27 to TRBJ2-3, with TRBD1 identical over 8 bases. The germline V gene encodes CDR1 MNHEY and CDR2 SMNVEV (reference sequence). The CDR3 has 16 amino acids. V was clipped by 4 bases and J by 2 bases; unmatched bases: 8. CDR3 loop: CASSSPRGQVTDTQYF. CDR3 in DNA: TGTGCCAGCAGTTCACCGCGGGGACAGGTCACAGATACGCAGTATTTT.

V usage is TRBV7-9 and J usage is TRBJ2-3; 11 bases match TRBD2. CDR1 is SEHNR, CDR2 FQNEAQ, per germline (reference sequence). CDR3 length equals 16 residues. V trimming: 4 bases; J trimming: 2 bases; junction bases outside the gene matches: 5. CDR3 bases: TGTGCCAGCAGCTGGGGACTAGCGGTTGACACAGATACGCAGTATTTT. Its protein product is CASSWGLAVDTDTQYF.

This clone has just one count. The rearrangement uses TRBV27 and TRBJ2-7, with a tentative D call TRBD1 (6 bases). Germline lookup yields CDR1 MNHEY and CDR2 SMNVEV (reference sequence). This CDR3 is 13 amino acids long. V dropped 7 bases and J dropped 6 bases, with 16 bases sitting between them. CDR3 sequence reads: CASTYRDNGEQYF. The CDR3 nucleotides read TGTGCCAGCACATACAGGGATAATGGCGAGCAGTACTTC.

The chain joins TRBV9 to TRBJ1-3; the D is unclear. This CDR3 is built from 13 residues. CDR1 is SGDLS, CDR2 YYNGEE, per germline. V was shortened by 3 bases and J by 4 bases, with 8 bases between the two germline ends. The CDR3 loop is CASSDRSGNTIYF. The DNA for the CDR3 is TGTGCCAGCAGCGACCGTAGCGGAAACACCATATATTTT.

The CDR3 DNA is TGCGCCAGCAGACCAGGGGAAGAGACCCAGTACTTC. Translated, it gives CASRPGEETQYF. This chain uses TRBV5-1 with TRBJ2-5; D may be TRBD1 (6 bases). Trimming stripped 5 bases from V and 3 bases from J, with 8 bases between. The CDR3 has 12 amino acids. From germline, CDR1 is SGHRS and CDR2 YFSETQ.

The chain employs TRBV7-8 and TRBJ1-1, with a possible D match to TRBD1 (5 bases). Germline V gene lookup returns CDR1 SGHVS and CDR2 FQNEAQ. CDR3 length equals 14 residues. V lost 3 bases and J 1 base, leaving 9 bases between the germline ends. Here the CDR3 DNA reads TGTGCCAGCAGCTTGAGACAGTCGAACACTGAAGCTTTCTTT. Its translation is CASSLRQSNTEAFF.

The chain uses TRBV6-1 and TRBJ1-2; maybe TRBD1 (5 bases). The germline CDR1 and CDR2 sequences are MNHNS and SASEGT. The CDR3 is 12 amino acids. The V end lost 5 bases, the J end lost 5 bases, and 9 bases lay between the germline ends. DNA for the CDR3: TGTGCCAGCAGTATAGACAGTTATGGCTACACCTTC. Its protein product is CASSIDSYGYTF.

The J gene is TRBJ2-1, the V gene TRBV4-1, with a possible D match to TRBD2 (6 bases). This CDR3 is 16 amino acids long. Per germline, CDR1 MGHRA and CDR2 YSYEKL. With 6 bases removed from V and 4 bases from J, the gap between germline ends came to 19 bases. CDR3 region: CASRGPGTRTYNEQFF. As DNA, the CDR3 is TGCGCCAGCAGGGGTCCGGGGACTCGGACGTACAATGAGCAGTTCTTC.

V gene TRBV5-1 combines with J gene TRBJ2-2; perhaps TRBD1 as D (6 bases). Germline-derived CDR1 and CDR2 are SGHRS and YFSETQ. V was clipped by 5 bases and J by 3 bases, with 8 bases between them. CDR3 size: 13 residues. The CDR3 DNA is TGCGCCAGCAGGCAGGGGTACACCGGGGAGCTGTTTTTT. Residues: CASRQGYTGELFF.

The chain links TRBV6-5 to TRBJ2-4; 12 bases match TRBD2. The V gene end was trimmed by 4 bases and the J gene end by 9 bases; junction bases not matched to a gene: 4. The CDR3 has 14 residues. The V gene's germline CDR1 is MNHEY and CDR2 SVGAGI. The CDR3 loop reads CASSSGLAGSIQYF. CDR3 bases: TGTGCCAGCAGTTCAGGACTAGCGGGATCCATTCAGTACTTC.

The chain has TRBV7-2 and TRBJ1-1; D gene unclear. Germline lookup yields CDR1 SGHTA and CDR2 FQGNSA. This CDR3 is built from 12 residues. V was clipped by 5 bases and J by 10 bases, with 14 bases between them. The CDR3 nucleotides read TGTGCCAGCAGCCCCGGTCGAGCGGCAGCTTTCTTT. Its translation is CASSPGRAAAFF.

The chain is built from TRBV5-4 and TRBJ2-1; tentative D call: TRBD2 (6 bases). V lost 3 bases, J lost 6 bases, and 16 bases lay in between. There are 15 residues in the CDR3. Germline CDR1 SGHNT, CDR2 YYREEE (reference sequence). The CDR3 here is CASSSYLAGINEQFF. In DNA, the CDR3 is TGTGCCAGCAGCTCCTATCTGGCGGGGATCAATGAGCAGTTCTTC.

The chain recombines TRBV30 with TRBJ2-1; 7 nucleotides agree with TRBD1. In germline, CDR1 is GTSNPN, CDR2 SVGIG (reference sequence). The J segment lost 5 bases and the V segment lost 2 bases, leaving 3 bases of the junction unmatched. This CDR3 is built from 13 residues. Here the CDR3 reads CAWSRDRHNEQFF. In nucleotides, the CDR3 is TGTGCCTGGAGTAGGGACAGACACAATGAGCAGTTCTTC.

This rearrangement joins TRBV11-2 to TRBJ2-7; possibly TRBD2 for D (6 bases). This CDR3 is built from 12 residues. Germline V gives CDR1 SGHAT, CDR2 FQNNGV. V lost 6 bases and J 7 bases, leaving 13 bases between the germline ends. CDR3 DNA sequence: TGTGCCAGCAGTTCCTCGGCGGGGGAGCAGTACTTC. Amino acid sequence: CASSSSAGEQYF.

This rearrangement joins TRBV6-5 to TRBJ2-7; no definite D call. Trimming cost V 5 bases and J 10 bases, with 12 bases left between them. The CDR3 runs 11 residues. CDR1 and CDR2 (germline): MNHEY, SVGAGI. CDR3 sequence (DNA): TGTGCCAGCAGTGAACTGGGCGAACAGTACTTC. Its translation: CASSELGEQYF.

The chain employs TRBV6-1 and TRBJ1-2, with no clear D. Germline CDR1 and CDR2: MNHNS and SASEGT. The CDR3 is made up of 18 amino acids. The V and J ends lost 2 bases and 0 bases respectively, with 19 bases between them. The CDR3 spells CASSEIGLGRLSNYGYTF. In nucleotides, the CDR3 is TGTGCCAGCAGTGAAATTGGTCTGGGCAGGTTATCTAACTATGGCTACACCTTC.

The CDR3 sequence: CASSPYSNLAGESYEQYF. CDR3 DNA sequence: TGTGCCAGCAGCCCATACTCAAATCTAGCGGGAGAGTCCTACGAGCAGTACTTC. J is TRBJ2-7 and V is TRBV28, with TRBD2 identical over 10 bases. CDR1 MDHEN and CDR2 SYDVKM come from the germline V gene. The CDR3 covers 18 residues. The V and J ends lost 6 bases and 1 base, in that order; junction bases with no gene match: 15.

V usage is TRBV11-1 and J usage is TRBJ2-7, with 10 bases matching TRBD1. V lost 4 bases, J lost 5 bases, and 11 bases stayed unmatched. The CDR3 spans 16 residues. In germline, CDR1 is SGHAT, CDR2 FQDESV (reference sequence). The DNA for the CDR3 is TGTGCCAGCAGCTCAATGGTTGGGACAGGGGAACACGAGCAGTACTTC. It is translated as CASSSMVGTGEHEQYF.

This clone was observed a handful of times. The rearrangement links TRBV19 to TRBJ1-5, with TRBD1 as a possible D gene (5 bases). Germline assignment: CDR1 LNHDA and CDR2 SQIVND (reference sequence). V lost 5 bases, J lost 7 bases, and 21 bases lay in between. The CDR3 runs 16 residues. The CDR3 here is CASSDDQGWVEQPQHF. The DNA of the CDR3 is TGTGCCAGTAGTGACGACCAGGGTTGGGTGGAACAGCCCCAGCATTTT.

The CDR3 DNA sequence: TGTGCCACCAGCAGAGATCTGGGACAGGGGGCTCCCGGGTCGTACTTC. This encodes CATSRDLGQGAPGSYF. The chain has TRBV15 and TRBJ2-7; TRBD1 matches 12 bases. V lost 0 bases and J lost 12; bases outside the gene matches: 12. The CDR3 consists of 16 residues. Germline loops: CDR1 LNHNV, CDR2 YYDKDF (reference sequence).

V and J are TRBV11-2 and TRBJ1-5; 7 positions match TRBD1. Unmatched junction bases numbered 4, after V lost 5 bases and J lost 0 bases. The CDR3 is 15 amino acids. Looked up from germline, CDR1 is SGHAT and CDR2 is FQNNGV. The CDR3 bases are TGTGCCAGCAGCCTAGGGACAGTTAGCAATCAGCCCCAGCATTTT. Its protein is CASSLGTVSNQPQHF.

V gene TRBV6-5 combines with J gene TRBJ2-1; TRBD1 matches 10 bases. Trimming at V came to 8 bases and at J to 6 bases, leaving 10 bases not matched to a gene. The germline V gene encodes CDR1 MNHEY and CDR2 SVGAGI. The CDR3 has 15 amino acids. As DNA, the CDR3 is TGTGCCAGCGTGAGGGACAGGGGAAGATTCAATGAGCAGTTCTTC. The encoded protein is CASVRDRGRFNEQFF.

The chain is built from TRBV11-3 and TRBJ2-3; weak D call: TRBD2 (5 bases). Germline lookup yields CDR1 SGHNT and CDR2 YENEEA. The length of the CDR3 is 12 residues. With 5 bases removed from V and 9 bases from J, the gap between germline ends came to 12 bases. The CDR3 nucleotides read TGTGCCAGCAGCCCCTCTGCGGGCACGCAGTATTTT. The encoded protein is CASSPSAGTQYF.

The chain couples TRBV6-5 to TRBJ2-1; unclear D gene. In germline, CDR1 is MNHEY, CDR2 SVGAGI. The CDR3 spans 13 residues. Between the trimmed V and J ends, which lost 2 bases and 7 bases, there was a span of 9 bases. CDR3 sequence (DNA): TGTGCCAGCAGTTACGGGCTTGGGAATGAGCAGTTCTTC. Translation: CASSYGLGNEQFF.

The CDR3 sequence: CASSLGQGVEAFF. The CDR3 DNA sequence: TGTGCCAGCAGCTTAGGACAGGGGGTCGAAGCTTTCTTT. J is TRBJ1-1 and V is TRBV7-3, with 10 bases that match TRBD1. CDR1 SGHTA and CDR2 FQGTGA come from the germline V gene. This CDR3 region has 13 residues. J was trimmed by 8 bases and V by 2 bases; bases with no gene match: 2.

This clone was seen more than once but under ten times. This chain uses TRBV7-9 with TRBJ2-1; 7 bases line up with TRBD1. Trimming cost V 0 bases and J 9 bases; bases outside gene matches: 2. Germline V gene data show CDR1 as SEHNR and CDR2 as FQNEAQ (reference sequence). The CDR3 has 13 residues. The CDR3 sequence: CASSLAGGGEQFF. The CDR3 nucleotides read TGTGCCAGCAGCTTAGCAGGGGGCGGTGAGCAGTTCTTC.

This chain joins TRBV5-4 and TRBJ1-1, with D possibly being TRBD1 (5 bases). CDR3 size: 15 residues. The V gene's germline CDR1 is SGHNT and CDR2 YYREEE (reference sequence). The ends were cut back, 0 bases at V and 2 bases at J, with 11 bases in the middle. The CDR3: CASSLGGGVNTEAFF. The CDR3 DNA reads TGTGCCAGCAGCTTGGGGGGAGGGGTCAACACTGAAGCTTTCTTT.